The present TCR beta chain was sequenced within a study of blood T cell repertoires in COVID-19. Overall study: Samples representing acute and convalescent COVID-19 were sourced from the United States, Italy and Spain. PBMCs, B-cell-depleted T cells, or T cells provided the cDNA or gDNA that made up the material.

The V end lost 5 bases, the J end lost 0 bases, and 8 bases lay between the germline ends. The length of the CDR3 is 15 residues. Germline loops: CDR1 SNHLY, CDR2 FYNNEI. In the original processing: By means of reference gene primer amplification, nucleated cell counts were estimated. Repertoires were generated with immunoSEQ multiplex PCR, while TCRdb's copy carries only in-frame clones and drops some. V, J and clone size were drawn from that table, and D and trimming were deduced from the DNA. Here the sample spans approximately 20,000 clones, approximately 91% being singletons. J is TRBJ1-6 and V is TRBV2, with D unclear. The clonotype comes from a human donor in a cohort sampled during active COVID-19. Sequences were obtained from peripheral blood. CDR3 residues: CASSSRSSYNSPLHF. DNA for the CDR3: TGTGCCAGCAGTTCAAGGAGCTCCTATAATTCACCCCTCCACTTT.